This is a list of T cell receptor beta chains from one sample in a study of vaccination effects on CD4 cells after COVID-19. Sequencing used immunoSEQ multiplex PCR; TCRdb keeps in-frame clones, though not all of them. The table has 20,000 to 25,000 clones, roughly four fifths seen once. For these TCRs, the target antigens are not known. The starting material was CD4+ T cells from PBMCs cultured with HCoV-NL63 spike peptides, obtained before COVID-19 vaccination. These receptors all come from a human donor who received a COVID-19 vaccine. CDR3s include the opening cysteine and the closing phenylalanine or tryptophan. A D gene is named only where the DNA matches it firmly. The size entry is marked missing in some rows and otherwise reads once, few, many or a size class.

clone_size j_call d_call v_call cdr3_aa cdr3_nt
. TRBJ2-3 TRBD2 TRBV5-4 CASIDAGTRGTDTQYF TGTGCCAGCATCGACGCCGGGACTAGAGGCACAGATACGCAGTATTTT
few TRBJ2-7 TRBD2 TRBV7-9 CASSLEGLAGEF TGTGCCAGCAGCTTAGAAGGACTAGCGGGGGAGTTC
. TRBJ1-1 . TRBV2 CASRGVRAGTEAFF TGTGCCAGCAGGGGGGTCAGGGCCGGCACTGAAGCTTTCTTT
. TRBJ2-6 TRBD1 TRBV3-1/TRBV3-2 CASSQTGTGWSGANVLTF TGTGCCAGCAGCCAAACCGGGACAGGGTGGTCTGGGGCCAACGTCCTGACTTTC
. TRBJ2-1 . TRBV4-2 CASSPEGLYNEQFF TGTGCCAGCAGCCCTGAAGGGCTCTACAATGAGCAGTTCTTC
. TRBJ1-1 . TRBV6-5 CASRMTLTGSTEAFF TGTGCCAGCAGGATGACCCTTACAGGGAGCACTGAAGCTTTCTTT
. TRBJ2-7 TRBD2 TRBV13 CASRDRSGGTSSYEQYF TGTGCCAGCAGGGATAGAAGCGGGGGGACATCCTCCTACGAGCAGTACTTC
. TRBJ1-1 . TRBV4-1 CASSRVGTEAFF TGCGCCAGCAGCCGGGTGGGCACTGAAGCTTTCTTT
. TRBJ1-2 . TRBV2 CASSEARGLGNYGYTF TGTGCCAGCAGTGAAGCGAGAGGACTGGGAAACTATGGCTACACCTTC
. TRBJ2-5 . TRBV6-2/TRBV6-3 CASSYSWGAQGTQYF TGTGCCAGCAGTTACTCATGGGGGGCGCAGGGGACCCAGTACTTC
. TRBJ2-6 . TRBV30 CAWRSAGANVLTF TGTGCCTGGAGGTCAGCTGGGGCCAACGTCCTGACTTTC
. TRBJ2-7 . TRBV10-3 CAISESIGYEQYF TGTGCCATCAGTGAGTCGATCGGTTACGAGCAGTACTTC
. TRBJ1-3 . TRBV7-9 CASSLASGTLGNTIYF TGTGCCAGCAGCTTAGCGTCCGGGACATTAGGAAACACCATATATTTT
. TRBJ1-2 . TRBV30 CAWSTGRNYGYTF TGTGCCTGGAGCACCGGACGGAACTATGGCTACACCTTC
. TRBJ1-1 . TRBV18 CASSPQGPERGAFF TGTGCCAGCTCACCACAGGGGCCTGAACGGGGAGCTTTCTTT
once TRBJ1-1 . TRBV7-9 CASSPKVRLNTEAFF TGTGCCAGCAGCCCTAAAGTGAGATTGAACACTGAAGCTTTCTTT
. TRBJ2-1 TRBD2 TRBV7-7 CASKLAGGNNEQFF TGTGCTAGCAAACTAGCGGGAGGGAATAATGAGCAGTTCTTC
. TRBJ2-1 TRBD1 TRBV4-1 CASSQPIFRDRGDNEQFF TGCGCCAGCAGCCAACCTATATTCCGGGACAGGGGCGACAATGAGCAGTTCTTC
. TRBJ1-1 . TRBV18 CASSPRRRPNTEAFF TGTGCCAGCTCGCCCAGAAGACGGCCGAACACTGAAGCTTTCTTT
. TRBJ2-3 . TRBV30 CAWSLGGPGTQYF TGTGCCTGGAGTCTCGGGGGTCCAGGTACGCAGTATTTT
. TRBJ2-3 . TRBV19 CASREAGFSTDTQYF TGTGCCAGTAGGGAAGCAGGGTTTAGCACAGATACGCAGTATTTT
. TRBJ2-1 TRBD2 TRBV4-1 CASSGTSGSTREFF TGCGCCAGCAGTGGGACTAGCGGGTCTACGAGGGAGTTCTTC
. TRBJ1-2 . TRBV5-4 CASSLVGGRGYGYTF TGTGCCAGCAGCTTGGTGGGGGGCCGAGGCTATGGCTACACCTTC
once TRBJ2-1 TRBD2 TRBV6-6 CASSPPGLAGEGEQFF TGTGCCAGCAGTCCCCCGGGACTAGCGGGAGAGGGTGAGCAGTTCTTC
. TRBJ1-5 TRBD1 TRBV5-4 CASSLGGTGGSNQPQHF TGTGCCAGCAGCTTGGGCGGGACAGGGGGTAGCAATCAGCCCCAGCATTTT
. TRBJ1-1 . TRBV18 CASSPAGEGTEAFF TGTGCCAGCTCACCAGCAGGGGAGGGCACTGAAGCTTTCTTT
. TRBJ1-2 . TRBV6-6 CASSYPDGFYGYTF TGTGCCAGCAGTTACCCGGACGGGTTCTATGGCTACACCTTC
once TRBJ1-2 . TRBV28 CASSPLGEQPRVSYTF TGTGCCAGCAGTCCACTCGGCGAACAGCCTCGGGTGAGCTACACCTTC
. TRBJ1-1 . TRBV27 CASSLSGRGEAFF TGTGCCAGCAGTTTATCTGGAAGAGGTGAAGCTTTCTTT
. TRBJ2-2 . TRBV28 CASQAVGELFF TGTGCCAGCCAGGCGGTCGGGGAGCTGTTTTTT
. TRBJ1-4 TRBD1 TRBV9 CASSARQGGEKLFF TGTGCCAGCAGCGCCCGACAGGGTGGTGAAAAACTGTTTTTT